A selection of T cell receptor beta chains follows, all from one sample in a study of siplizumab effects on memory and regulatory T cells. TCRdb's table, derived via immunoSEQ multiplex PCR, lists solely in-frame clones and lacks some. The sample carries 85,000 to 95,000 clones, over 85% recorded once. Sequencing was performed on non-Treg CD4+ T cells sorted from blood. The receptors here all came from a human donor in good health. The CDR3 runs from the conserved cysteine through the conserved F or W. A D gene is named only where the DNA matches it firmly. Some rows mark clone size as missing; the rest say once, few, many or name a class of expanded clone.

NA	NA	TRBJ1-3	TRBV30	TGTGCCTGGATCCCATTGGTCCGTTCTGGAAACACCATATATTTT	CAWIPLVRSGNTIYF
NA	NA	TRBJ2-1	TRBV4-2	TGTGCCAGCAGCCAAGAGGCTTCGCCACGCAATGAGCAGTTCTTC	CASSQEASPRNEQFF
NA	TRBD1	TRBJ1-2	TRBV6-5	TGTGCCAGCAGGAAGACAGGGGTTAATGGTGGCTACACCTTC	CASRKTGVNGGYTF
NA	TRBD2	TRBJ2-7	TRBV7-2	TGTGCCAGCAGCTCGACACTAGCGGGAGGCTACGAGCAGTACTTC	CASSSTLAGGYEQYF
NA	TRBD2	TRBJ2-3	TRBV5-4	TGTGCCAGCAGCTCGCCGAGCGGGGCTAGCACAGATACGCAGTATTTT	CASSSPSGASTDTQYF
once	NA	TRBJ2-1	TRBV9	TGTGCCAGCAGCGTAGAACCAGGGTGGAATGAGCAGTTCTTC	CASSVEPGWNEQFF
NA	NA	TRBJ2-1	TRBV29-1	TGCAGCGTTAGCTCCTACAATGAGCAGTTCTTC	CSVSSYNEQFF
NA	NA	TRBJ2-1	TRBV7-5	TGTGCCAGAAGCTCCCTAGGGACAGGGGGAGCTGAGCAGTTCTTC	CARSSLGTGGAEQFF
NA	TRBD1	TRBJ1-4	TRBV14	TGTGCCAGCAGCACCGGGACAGGGGCCGGTAATGAAAAACTGTTTTTT	CASSTGTGAGNEKLFF
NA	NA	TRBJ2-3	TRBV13	TGTGCCAGCAGTCAAATAGATACGCAGTATTTT	CASSQIDTQYF
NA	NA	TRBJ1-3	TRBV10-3	TGTGCCATCAGTGAGGCGGACAACTCTGGAAACACCATATATTTT	CAISEADNSGNTIYF
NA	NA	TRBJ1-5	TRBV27	TGTGCCAGCAGTTTATTCCATCGTGGTGGGGGCGACCAGCCCCAGCATTTT	CASSLFHRGGGDQPQHF
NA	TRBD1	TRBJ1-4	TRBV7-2	TGTGCCAGCAGCCCCCGGACAGGGGGGCGTGAAAAACTGTTTTTT	CASSPRTGGREKLFF
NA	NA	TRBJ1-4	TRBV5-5	TGTGCCAGCAGCTTGGGCCCTGCAACTAATGAAAAACTGTTTTTT	CASSLGPATNEKLFF
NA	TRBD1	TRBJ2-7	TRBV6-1	TGTGCCAGCAGGCCGAGGGCAGGGGGCTTTTACGAGCAGTACTTC	CASRPRAGGFYEQYF